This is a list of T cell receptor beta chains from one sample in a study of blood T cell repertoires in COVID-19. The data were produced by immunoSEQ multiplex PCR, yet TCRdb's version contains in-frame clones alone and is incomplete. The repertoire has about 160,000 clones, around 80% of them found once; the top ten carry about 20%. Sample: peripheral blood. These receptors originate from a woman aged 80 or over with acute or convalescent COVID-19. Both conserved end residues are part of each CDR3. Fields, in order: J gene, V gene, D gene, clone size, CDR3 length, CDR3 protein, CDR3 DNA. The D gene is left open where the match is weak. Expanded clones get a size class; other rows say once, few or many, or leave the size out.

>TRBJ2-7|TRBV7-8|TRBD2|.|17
CASSSYRTSGSPYEQYF
TGTGCCAGCAGCTCCTACAGGACTAGCGGGAGCCCCTACGAGCAGTACTTC
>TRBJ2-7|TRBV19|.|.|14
CASSISHGTYEQYF
TGTGCCAGTAGTATTTCGCACGGGACCTACGAGCAGTACTTC
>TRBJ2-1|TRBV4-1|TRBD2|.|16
CASSQVASGRVGEQFF
TGCGCCAGCAGCCAAGTGGCTAGCGGGAGGGTTGGTGAGCAGTTCTTC
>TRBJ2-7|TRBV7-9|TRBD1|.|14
CASSSGTGGYEQYF
TGTGCCAGCAGCTCCGGGACAGGGGGCTACGAGCAGTACTTC
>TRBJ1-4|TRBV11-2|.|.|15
CASSLTGWANEKLFF
TGTGCCAGCAGCCTAACAGGGTGGGCTAATGAAAAACTGTTTTTT
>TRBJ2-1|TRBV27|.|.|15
CASSSRGQRYNEQFF
TGTGCCAGCAGTTCGCGGGGACAGCGCTACAATGAGCAGTTCTTC
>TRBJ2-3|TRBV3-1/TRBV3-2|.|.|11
CASSLTDTQYF
TGTGCCAGCAGCCTAACAGATACGCAGTATTTT
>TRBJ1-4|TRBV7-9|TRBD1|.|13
CASRQGQGEKLFF
TGTGCCAGCAGACAAGGACAGGGCGAAAAACTGTTTTTT
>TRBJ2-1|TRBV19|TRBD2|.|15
CASRSAGGSYNEQFF
TGTGCCAGTAGATCGGCGGGAGGATCCTACAATGAGCAGTTCTTC
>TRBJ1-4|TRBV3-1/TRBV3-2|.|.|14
CASTSRATNEKLFF
TGTGCCAGCACTTCCAGGGCAACTAATGAAAAACTGTTTTTT
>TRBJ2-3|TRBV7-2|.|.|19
CASSLAGLALGWLEDTQYF
TGTGCCAGCAGCTTGGCTGGCCTAGCGTTGGGATGGTTGGAGGATACGCAGTATTTT
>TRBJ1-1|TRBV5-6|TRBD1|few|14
CASTPTGAITEAFF
TGTGCCAGCACCCCGACAGGGGCGATCACTGAAGCTTTCTTT
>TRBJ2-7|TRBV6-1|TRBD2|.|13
CASSERGGLQQYF
TGTGCCAGCAGTGAACGGGGGGGGTTACAGCAGTACTTC
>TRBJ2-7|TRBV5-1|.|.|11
CASTHSGEQYF
TGCGCCAGCACCCACTCGGGGGAGCAGTACTTC
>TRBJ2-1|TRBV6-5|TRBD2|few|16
CASSYGLGGAYNEQFF
TGTGCCAGCAGTTACGGTCTCGGGGGGGCCTACAATGAGCAGTTCTTC
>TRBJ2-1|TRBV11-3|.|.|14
CASSLGSTYNEQFF
TGTGCCAGCAGCTTAGGGAGCACCTACAATGAGCAGTTCTTC
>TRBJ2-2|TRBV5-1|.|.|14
CASSVGLFPGELFF
TGCGCCAGCAGTGTCGGACTCTTCCCCGGGGAGCTGTTTTTT
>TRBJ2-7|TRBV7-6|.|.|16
CASSLEVRTLGYEQYF
TGTGCCAGCAGCTTAGAGGTACGGACTCTGGGGTACGAGCAGTACTTC
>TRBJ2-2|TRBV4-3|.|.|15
CASSQDRGNTGELFF
TGCGCCAGCAGCCAAGATAGGGGAAACACCGGGGAGCTGTTTTTT
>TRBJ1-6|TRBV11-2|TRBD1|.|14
CASSTGQGISPLHF
TGTGCCAGCAGCACCGGACAGGGAATTTCACCCCTCCACTTT
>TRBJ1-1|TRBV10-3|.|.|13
CAITRTDLTEAFF
TGTGCCATCACCAGGACAGATCTCACTGAAGCTTTCTTT
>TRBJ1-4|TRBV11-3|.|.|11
CASSHHRGSCW
TGTGCCAGCAGTCACCATAGAGGGTCGTGCTGG
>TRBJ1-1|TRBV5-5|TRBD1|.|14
CASRLDRGYAEAFF
TGTGCCAGCAGGTTGGACAGGGGGTACGCTGAAGCTTTCTTT
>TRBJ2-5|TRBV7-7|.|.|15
CASSSHLGGQETQYF
TGTGCCAGCAGCTCACACCTGGGGGGACAAGAGACCCAGTACTTC
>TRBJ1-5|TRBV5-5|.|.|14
CASSLGTGNQPQHF
TGTGCCAGCAGCTTGGGTACGGGCAATCAGCCCCAGCATTTT
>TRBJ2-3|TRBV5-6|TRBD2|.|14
CASSLAGSTDTQYF
TGTGCCAGCAGCCTAGCGGGCAGCACAGATACGCAGTATTTT
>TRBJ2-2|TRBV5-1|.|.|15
CASSLAGANTGELFF
TGCGCCAGCAGCTTGGCAGGTGCGAACACCGGGGAGCTGTTTTTT
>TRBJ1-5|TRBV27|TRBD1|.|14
CASSQEGANQPQHF
TGTGCCAGCAGTCAAGAGGGGGCAAATCAGCCCCAGCATTTT
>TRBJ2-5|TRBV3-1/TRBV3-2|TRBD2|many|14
CASSQTSGQETQYF
TGTGCCAGCAGCCAAACTAGCGGCCAAGAGACCCAGTACTTC
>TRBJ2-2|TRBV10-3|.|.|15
CAISESRGNTGELFF
TGTGCCATCAGTGAGTCTAGGGGAAACACCGGGGAGCTGTTTTTT
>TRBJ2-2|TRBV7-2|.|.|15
CASFPRRVTAGELFF
TGTGCCAGCTTCCCAAGGAGGGTAACAGCCGGGGAGCTGTTTTTT
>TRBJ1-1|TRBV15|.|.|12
CATSRDQTEAFF
TGTGCCACCAGCAGAGATCAAACTGAAGCTTTCTTT
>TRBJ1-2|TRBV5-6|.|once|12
CASSAGEYGYTF
TGTGCCAGCAGCGCGGGGGAGTATGGCTACACCTTC
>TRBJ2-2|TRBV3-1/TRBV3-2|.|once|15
CASSPRDSNTGELFF
TGTGCCAGCAGCCCCCGGGACTCAAACACCGGGGAGCTGTTTTTT
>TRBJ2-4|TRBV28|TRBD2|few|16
CASRGTSGRFKNIQYF
TGTGCCAGCAGGGGGACTAGCGGGAGGTTCAAAAACATTCAGTACTTC
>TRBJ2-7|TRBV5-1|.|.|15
CASSLQVALGYEQYF
TGCGCCAGCAGCTTGCAAGTAGCTCTCGGCTACGAGCAGTACTTC